Below, one T cell receptor beta chain is given with its context. The antigen is undetermined. This sample is drawn from a study of CD8 T cells in ankylosing spondylitis. In making TCR beta libraries, quantitative 5'-RACE with molecular barcodes was used. One entry per CDR3 protein, called by TCRdb with MiXCR from the 5' RACE reads. Found here are under 950,000 distinct CDR3 sequences, around a fifth of them singletons; the top ten hold 15% to 20%. Whole-study results and caveats: Those disease-linked clones were CD8+; they were also relatively rare in peripheral blood. A subset of motif variants has previously been described in the synovial fluid and blood of reactive arthritis. Characteristic, it appeared, of ankylosing spondylitis blood was a TCR beta motif of roughly eight highly homologous variants. As reported, disease-linked clones showed significant enrichment in matched ankylosing spondylitis synovial fluid.

This CDR3 region has 14 residues. CDR1 is GTSNPN and CDR2 is SVGIG in the germline V gene (reference sequence). The V gene lost 0 bases and the J gene lost 2 bases, with 9 bases spanning the gap. The sample taken for sequencing was blood, either unsorted or a sorted T cell fraction (not recorded which). The source of this sequence is a male donor with ankylosing spondylitis. The rearrangement uses TRBV30 and TRBJ2-3, with D unclear. CDR3 bases: TGTGCCTGGAGTGTTTTAGCCAACACAGATACGCAGTATTTT. Its translation: CAWSVLANTDTQYF.